Each of the 20 T cell receptor beta chains below was sequenced from the same sample in a study of control samples from healthy donors and cancer patients. Repertoires were generated with immunoSEQ multiplex PCR, while TCRdb's copy carries only in-frame clones and drops some. Of fewer than 200,000 clones listed, over 95% are singletons. Material for sequencing was blood. All receptors come from a woman aged 25 to 39 in good health.

This clone was observed once. The DNA for the CDR3 is TGTGCCAGCCGTGGACAGAACTATGGCTACACCTTC. Translated: CASRGQNYGYTF. The gene calls are TRBV13 and TRBJ1-2, with D perhaps matching TRBD1 (6 bases). Germline lookup yields CDR1 PRHDT and CDR2 FYEKMQ (reference sequence). CDR3 length equals 12 residues. With 8 bases removed from V and 2 bases from J, the gap between germline ends came to 9 bases.

The gene calls are TRBV18 and TRBJ2-1, with D possibly TRBD1 on 5 matching bases. This CDR3 is built from 14 residues. CDR1 is KGHSH and CDR2 is LQKENI in the germline V gene. Deletions cut 6 bases from V and 9 bases from J, with 18 bases between. CDR3 in amino acids: CASSSGPRVGEQFF. As DNA, the CDR3 is TGTGCCAGCTCGTCAGGGCCCCGGGTAGGTGAGCAGTTCTTC.

With regard to this clone: Distinct nucleotide sequences in the sample also encode this CDR3. The chain is built from TRBV6-1 and TRBJ2-6, with D possibly being TRBD2 (7 bases). CDR3 size: 16 residues. Trimming took off 11 bases at V and 3 bases at J, with 20 bases between the two ends. The germline CDR1 and CDR2 sequences are MNHNS and SASEGT. CDR3 sequence (DNA): TGTGCCCGCCGTGAAGGGGGGGGGCTTGGGGCCAACGTCCTGACTTTC. Amino acid sequence: CARREGGGLGANVLTF.

This clone was recorded once. This chain links TRBV28 with TRBJ2-2; possibly TRBD1 for D (6 bases). The CDR3 extends over 14 amino acids. Germline assignment: CDR1 MDHEN and CDR2 SYDVKM. Trimming cost V 7 bases and J 3 bases, with 12 bases left between them. The CDR3 nucleotides are TGTGCCAGCATAGGGGGAGTCGACACCGGGGAGCTGTTTTTT. Encoded protein: CASIGGVDTGELFF.

Concerning this clone itself: Additional DNA sequences in this sample encode the identical CDR3. The chain combines TRBV4-1 with TRBJ2-3; 7 bases fit TRBD2. The CDR3 spans 15 residues. The junction had 4 bases not matched to a gene; V was cut back by 2 bases and J by 2 bases. CDR1 and CDR2 from the germline V gene are MGHRA and YSYEKL. The CDR3 spells CASSQLLAATDTQYF. The CDR3 DNA follows: TGCGCCAGCAGCCAACTGCTAGCGGCCACAGATACGCAGTATTTT.

This rearrangement joins TRBV6-4 to TRBJ2-7; 12 positions match TRBD2. This CDR3 spans 15 amino acids. J gave up 2 bases and V 6 bases, and 5 bases lay outside the gene matches. From germline, CDR1 is MRHNA and CDR2 SNTAGT. CDR3 nucleotide sequence: TGTGCCAGCAGCCAGACTAGCGGGGGCCCCTACGAGCAGTACTTC. The encoded protein is CASSQTSGGPYEQYF.

The CDR3 coding sequence is TGTGCCAGCAGCCAAGATCCGGGGGCGTTCACCGAAGCTTTCTTT. Its translation is CASSQDPGAFTEAFF. The chain couples TRBV3-1 (or the pseudogene TRBV3-2) to TRBJ1-1; D may be TRBD1 (6 bases). This CDR3 has 15 residues. Between the trimmed V and J ends, which lost 0 bases and 8 bases, there was a span of 16 bases. CDR1 is LGHDT and CDR2 is YNNKEL in the germline V gene (reference sequence).

The rearrangement links TRBV6-5 to TRBJ2-3, with TRBD1 matching 7 bases. In germline, CDR1 is MNHEY, CDR2 SVGAGI. The CDR3 contains 13 residues. V shed 10 bases, J shed 2 bases, and the junction held 6 bases outside the gene matches. This chain's CDR3 is CATTGALTDTQYF. CDR3 in DNA: TGTGCCACTACAGGGGCACTCACAGATACGCAGTATTTT.

This clone was recorded once. The chain uses TRBV21-1 and TRBJ1-6. TRBV21-1 is marked as a pseudogene. The CDR3 spans 18 residues. CDR3 in DNA: TGTGCCAGCAGCTTTCCTGGGATGTGGAGCTCCTATAATTCACCCCTCCACTTT. Translated, it gives CASSFPGMWSSYNSPLHF.

This sequence joins TRBV6-1 and TRBJ1-5; the D is unclear. Germline V gene data show CDR1 as MNHNS and CDR2 as SASEGT. The V gene lost 3 bases and the J gene lost 6 bases, with 3 bases spanning the gap. The CDR3 spans 11 residues. The CDR3 protein is CASSDVQPQHF. The CDR3 bases are TGTGCCAGCAGTGACGTTCAGCCCCAGCATTTT.

The chain links TRBV6-5 to TRBJ1-2; possibly TRBD1 for D (5 bases). The V end was cut by 4 bases, the J end by 6 bases, with 15 bases between. The CDR3 spans 14 residues. CDR1 and CDR2 (germline): MNHEY, SVGAGI. CDR3 loop: CASSSGDFWDGYTF. The CDR3 nucleotides read TGTGCCAGCAGTTCGGGGGACTTTTGGGATGGCTACACCTTC.

Only a few counts were recorded for this clone. V is TRBV27 and J is TRBJ2-2; D perhaps matches TRBD1 (6 bases). CDR3 length equals 14 residues. Germline lookup yields CDR1 MNHEY and CDR2 SMNVEV (reference sequence). The V and J ends lost 5 bases and 6 bases respectively, with 13 bases between them. CDR3 amino acids: CASSITQGAGELFF. DNA of the CDR3: TGTGCCAGCAGTATCACACAGGGCGCCGGGGAGCTGTTTTTT.

The chain recombines TRBV6-5 with TRBJ2-7, with D uncertain. Between the trimmed V and J ends, which lost 0 bases and 2 bases, there was a span of 14 bases. This CDR3 contains 16 residues. CDR1 and CDR2 (germline): MNHEY, SVGAGI. The chain's CDR3 is CASSYSKEKLAYEQYF. The CDR3 region has the DNA TGTGCCAGCAGTTACTCGAAGGAGAAACTTGCCTACGAGCAGTACTTC.

The chain's CDR3 is CASSVGWDRDSPLHF. CDR3 coding DNA: TGTGCCAGCAGCGTAGGGTGGGACAGGGATTCACCCCTCCACTTT. The chain links TRBV9 to TRBJ1-6, with 9 nucleotides matching TRBD1. CDR3 size: 15 residues. The germline V gene encodes CDR1 SGDLS and CDR2 YYNGEE. With V trimmed by 0 bases and J by 8 bases, 3 bases remained unmatched. The full variable domain, rest sourced from reference TRBV9 and TRBJ1-6, is DSGVTQTPKHLITATGQRVTLRCSPRSGDLSVYWYQQSLDQGLQFLIQYYNGEERAKGNILERFSAQQFPDLHSELNLSSLELGDSALYFCASSVGWDRDSPLHFGNGTRLTVT.

This chain connects TRBV15 to TRBJ2-3, with TRBD2 matching over 8 bases. J was trimmed by 0 bases and V by 3 bases; bases with no gene match: 2. The CDR3 consists of 15 residues. Looked up from germline, CDR1 is LNHNV and CDR2 is YYDKDF (reference sequence). The DNA of the CDR3 is TGTGCCACCAGCAGTGCTAGCGGGAGCACAGATACGCAGTATTTT. Translated: CATSSASGSTDTQYF.

The V and J genes are TRBV19 and TRBJ1-5; 12 nucleotides agree with TRBD1. CDR3 length: 16 residues. The germline V gene has CDR1 LNHDA and CDR2 SQIVND (reference sequence). Losses at the gene ends were 6 bases for V and 4 bases for J; bases not matched to a gene: 7. CDR3 sequence (DNA): TGTGCCAGTAGAACGGGACAGGGGGCCCCGAATCAGCCCCAGCATTTT. It is translated as CASRTGQGAPNQPQHF.

V gene TRBV6-4 combines with J gene TRBJ1-6, with D unclear. Trimming left V 5 bases short and J 9 bases short, with 11 bases between. The germline gives CDR1 MRHNA, CDR2 SNTAGT. The CDR3 sequence is 13 residues long. CDR3 nucleotides: TGTGCCAGCAGTTTACGGTTGGGTTCACCCCTCCACTTT. Translated, it gives CASSLRLGSPLHF.

The gene calls are TRBV7-2 and TRBJ2-1; 9 bases agree with TRBD2. Germline V gives CDR1 SGHTA, CDR2 FQGNSA. The CDR3 extends over 17 amino acids. Trimming removed 2 bases from V and 1 base from J; junction bases left unmatched: 6. CDR3 residues: CASSLSRSGSSYNEQFF. CDR3 bases: TGTGCCAGCAGCTTATCCCGTAGCGGGAGTTCCTACAATGAGCAGTTCTTC.

Worth noting for this clone: The same CDR3 also results from other DNA sequences found in this sample. This chain links TRBV6-1 with TRBJ2-2, with TRBD1 identical over 8 bases. Per the germline V gene, CDR1 is MNHNS and CDR2 is SASEGT. This CDR3 is 16 amino acids long. V shed 3 bases and J 5 bases; nucleotides not matched to a gene: 8. Here the CDR3 DNA reads TGTGCCAGCAGTGACAATACAGGGGGAAATACCGGGGAGCTGTTTTTT. Protein sequence: CASSDNTGGNTGELFF.

This chain links TRBV28 with TRBJ2-7, with TRBD2 as a possible D gene (6 bases). From germline, CDR1 is MDHEN and CDR2 SYDVKM. V was pared by 2 bases and J by 6 bases, with 11 bases between. This CDR3 is built from 13 residues. The CDR3 spells CASSLPLAGEQYF. DNA of the CDR3: TGTGCCAGCAGTTTACCACTAGCCGGCGAGCAGTACTTC.